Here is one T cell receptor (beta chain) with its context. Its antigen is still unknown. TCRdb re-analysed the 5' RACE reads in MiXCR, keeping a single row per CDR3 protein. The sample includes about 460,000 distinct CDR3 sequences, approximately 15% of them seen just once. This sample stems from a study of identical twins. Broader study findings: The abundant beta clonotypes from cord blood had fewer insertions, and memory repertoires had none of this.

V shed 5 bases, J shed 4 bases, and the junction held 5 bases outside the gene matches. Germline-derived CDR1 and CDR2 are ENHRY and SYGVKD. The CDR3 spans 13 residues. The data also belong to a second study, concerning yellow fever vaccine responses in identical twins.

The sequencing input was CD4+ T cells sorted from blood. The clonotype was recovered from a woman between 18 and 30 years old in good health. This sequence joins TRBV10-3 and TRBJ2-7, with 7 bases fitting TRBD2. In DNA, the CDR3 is TGTGCCATCAGTAGCGGGGAAACGTACGAGCAGTACTTC. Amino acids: CAISSGETYEQYF.